This T cell receptor beta chain emerged from a study of cytomegalovirus exposure and HLA in healthy donors. General study points: DRB1 had the most TCR associations and HLA-C the fewest, a later analysis found, with rates varying by HLA locus.

Points on this clone: The antigen is unknown.

Germline values: CDR1 KGHSH, CDR2 LQKENI. The CDR3 is 13 amino acids. V lost 5 bases to trimming and J lost 3 bases, with 10 bases between them. Primers included in the PCR were 60 Vbeta and 13 Jbeta primers. The table came from immunoSEQ multiplex PCR; TCRdb's copy has only in-frame clones and leaves some out. Of about 120,000 clones listed, around 80% are singletons. What was sequenced was PBMCs. This sequence was found in a female donor in good health and CMV-seronegative. The V and J genes are TRBV18 and TRBJ1-2; tentative D call: TRBD1 (5 bases). The CDR3 sequence is CASSSTEYYGYTF. Written as DNA, the CDR3 is TGTGCCAGCTCATCGACAGAATACTATGGCTACACCTTC.